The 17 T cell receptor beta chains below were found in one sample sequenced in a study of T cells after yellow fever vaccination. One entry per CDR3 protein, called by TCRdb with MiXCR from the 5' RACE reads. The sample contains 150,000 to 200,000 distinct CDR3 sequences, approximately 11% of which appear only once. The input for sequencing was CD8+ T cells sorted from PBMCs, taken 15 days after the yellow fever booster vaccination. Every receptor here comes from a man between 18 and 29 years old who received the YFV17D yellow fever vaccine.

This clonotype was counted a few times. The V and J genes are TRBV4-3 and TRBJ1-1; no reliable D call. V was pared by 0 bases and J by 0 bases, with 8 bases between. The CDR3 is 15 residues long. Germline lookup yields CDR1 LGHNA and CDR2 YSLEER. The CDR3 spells CASSQEKGLNTEAFF. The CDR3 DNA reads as TGCGCCAGCAGCCAAGAAAAGGGCCTGAACACTGAAGCTTTCTTT.

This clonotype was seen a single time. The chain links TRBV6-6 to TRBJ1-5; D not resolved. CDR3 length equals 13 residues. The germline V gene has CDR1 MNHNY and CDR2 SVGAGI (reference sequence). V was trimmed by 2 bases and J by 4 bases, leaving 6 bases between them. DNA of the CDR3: TGTGCCAGCAGTTACCCTACTAATCAGCCCCAGCATTTT. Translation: CASSYPTNQPQHF.

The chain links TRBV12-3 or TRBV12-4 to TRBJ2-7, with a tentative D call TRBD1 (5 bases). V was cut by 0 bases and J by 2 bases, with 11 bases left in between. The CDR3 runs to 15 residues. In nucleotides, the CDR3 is TGTGCCAGCAGTTTAGCCCTCAGGGTCCCCTACGAGCAGTACTTC. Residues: CASSLALRVPYEQYF.

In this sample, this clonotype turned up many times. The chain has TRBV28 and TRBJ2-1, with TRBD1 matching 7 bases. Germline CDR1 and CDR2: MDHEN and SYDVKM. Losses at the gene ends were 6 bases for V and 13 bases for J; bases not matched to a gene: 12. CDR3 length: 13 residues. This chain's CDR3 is CASSPVRWDSQFF. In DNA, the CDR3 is TGTGCCAGCAGCCCCGTCCGATGGGACAGTCAGTTCTTC.

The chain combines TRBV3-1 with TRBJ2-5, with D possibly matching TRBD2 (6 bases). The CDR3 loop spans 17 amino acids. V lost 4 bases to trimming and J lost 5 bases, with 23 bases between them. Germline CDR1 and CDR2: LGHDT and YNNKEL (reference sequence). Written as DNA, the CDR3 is TGTGCCAGCAGCCCCACCACGGAGGGAAACGTATGGGAGACCCAGTACTTC. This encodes CASSPTTEGNVWETQYF.

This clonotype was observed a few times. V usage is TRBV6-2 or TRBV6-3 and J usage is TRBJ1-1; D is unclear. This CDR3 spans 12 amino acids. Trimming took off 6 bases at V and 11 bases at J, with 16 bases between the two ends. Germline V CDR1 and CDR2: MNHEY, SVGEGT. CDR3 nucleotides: TGTGCCAGCAGACGACCCCCCACGGACGCTTTCTTT. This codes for CASRRPPTDAFF.

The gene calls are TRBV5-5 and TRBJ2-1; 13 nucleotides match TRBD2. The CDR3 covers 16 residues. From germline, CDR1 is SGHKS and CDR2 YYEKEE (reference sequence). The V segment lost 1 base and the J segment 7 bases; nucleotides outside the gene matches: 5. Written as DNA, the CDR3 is TGTGCCAGCAGCTTGACTAGCGGGGGGGCGAGGAATGAGCAGTTCTTC. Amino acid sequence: CASSLTSGGARNEQFF.

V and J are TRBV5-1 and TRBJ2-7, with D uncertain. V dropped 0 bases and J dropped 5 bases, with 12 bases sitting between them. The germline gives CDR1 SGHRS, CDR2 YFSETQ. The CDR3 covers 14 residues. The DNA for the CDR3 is TGCGCCAGCAGCTTGGCCGGGCGACTGGACGAGCAGTACTTC. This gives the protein CASSLAGRLDEQYF.

CDR3 sequence reads: CASSLSTGGTYNEQFF. In nucleotides, the CDR3 is TGTGCCAGCAGCTTAAGCACGGGGGGAACCTACAATGAGCAGTTCTTC. The chain couples TRBV7-9 to TRBJ2-1; 7 positions match TRBD2. The CDR3 covers 16 residues. The V segment lost 2 bases and the J segment 2 bases; nucleotides outside the gene matches: 6. Looked up from germline, CDR1 is SEHNR and CDR2 is FQNEAQ (reference sequence).

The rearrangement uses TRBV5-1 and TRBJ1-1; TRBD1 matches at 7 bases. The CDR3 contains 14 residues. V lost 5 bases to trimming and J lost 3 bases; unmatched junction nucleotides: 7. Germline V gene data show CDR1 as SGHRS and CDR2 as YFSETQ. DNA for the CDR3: TGCGCCAGCAGAGAGACAGGGTCAGACACTGAAGCTTTCTTT. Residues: CASRETGSDTEAFF.

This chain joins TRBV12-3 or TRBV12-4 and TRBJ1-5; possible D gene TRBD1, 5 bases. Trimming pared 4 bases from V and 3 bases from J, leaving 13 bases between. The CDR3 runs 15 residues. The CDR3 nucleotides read TGTGCCAGCAGTTCGGGGCAGACCTTCAATCAGCCCCAGCATTTT. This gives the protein CASSSGQTFNQPQHF.

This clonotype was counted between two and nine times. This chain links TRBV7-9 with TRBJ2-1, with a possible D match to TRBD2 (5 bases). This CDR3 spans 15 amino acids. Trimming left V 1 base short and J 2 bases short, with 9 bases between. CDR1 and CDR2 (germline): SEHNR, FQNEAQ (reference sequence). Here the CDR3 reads CASSLVLAPYNEQFF. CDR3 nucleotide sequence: TGTGCCAGCAGCTTAGTCCTAGCTCCCTACAATGAGCAGTTCTTC.

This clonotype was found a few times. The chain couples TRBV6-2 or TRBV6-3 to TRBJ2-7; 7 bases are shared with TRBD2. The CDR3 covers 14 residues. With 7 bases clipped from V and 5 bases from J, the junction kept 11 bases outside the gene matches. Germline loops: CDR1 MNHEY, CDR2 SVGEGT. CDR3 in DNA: TGTGCCAGCACCACGTGGGAGGGTAGCCACGAGCAGTACGTC. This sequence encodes CASTTWEGSHEQYV.

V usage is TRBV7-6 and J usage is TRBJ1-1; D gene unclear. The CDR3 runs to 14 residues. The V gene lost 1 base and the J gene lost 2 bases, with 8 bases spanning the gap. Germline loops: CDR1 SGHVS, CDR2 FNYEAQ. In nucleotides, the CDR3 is TGTGCCAGCAGCTTAGGTCCAGCTAACACTGAAGCTTTCTTT. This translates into CASSLGPANTEAFF.

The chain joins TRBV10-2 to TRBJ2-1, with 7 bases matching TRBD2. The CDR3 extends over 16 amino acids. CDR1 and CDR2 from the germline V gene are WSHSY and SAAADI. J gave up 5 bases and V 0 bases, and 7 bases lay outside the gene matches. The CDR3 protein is CASSESGGTINNEQFF. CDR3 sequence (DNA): TGCGCCAGCAGTGAGTCGGGGGGGACTATTAACAATGAGCAGTTCTTC.

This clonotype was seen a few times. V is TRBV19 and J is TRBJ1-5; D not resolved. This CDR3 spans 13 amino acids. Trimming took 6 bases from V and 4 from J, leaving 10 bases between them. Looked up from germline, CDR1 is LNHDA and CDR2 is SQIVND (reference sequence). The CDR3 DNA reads TGTGCCAGTAGGGCAGGAAATAATCAGCCCCAGCATTTT. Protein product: CASRAGNNQPQHF.

In DNA, the CDR3 is TGTGCCAGTAGTCCACAGGGGCCGTTCCTAGCCAAAAACATTCAGTACTTC. Translated: CASSPQGPFLAKNIQYF. The chain is built from TRBV19 and TRBJ2-4; 7 positions agree with TRBD1. The CDR3 has 17 residues. Losses at the gene ends were 5 bases for V and 0 bases for J; bases not matched to a gene: 10. Germline V gives CDR1 LNHDA, CDR2 SQIVND (reference sequence).